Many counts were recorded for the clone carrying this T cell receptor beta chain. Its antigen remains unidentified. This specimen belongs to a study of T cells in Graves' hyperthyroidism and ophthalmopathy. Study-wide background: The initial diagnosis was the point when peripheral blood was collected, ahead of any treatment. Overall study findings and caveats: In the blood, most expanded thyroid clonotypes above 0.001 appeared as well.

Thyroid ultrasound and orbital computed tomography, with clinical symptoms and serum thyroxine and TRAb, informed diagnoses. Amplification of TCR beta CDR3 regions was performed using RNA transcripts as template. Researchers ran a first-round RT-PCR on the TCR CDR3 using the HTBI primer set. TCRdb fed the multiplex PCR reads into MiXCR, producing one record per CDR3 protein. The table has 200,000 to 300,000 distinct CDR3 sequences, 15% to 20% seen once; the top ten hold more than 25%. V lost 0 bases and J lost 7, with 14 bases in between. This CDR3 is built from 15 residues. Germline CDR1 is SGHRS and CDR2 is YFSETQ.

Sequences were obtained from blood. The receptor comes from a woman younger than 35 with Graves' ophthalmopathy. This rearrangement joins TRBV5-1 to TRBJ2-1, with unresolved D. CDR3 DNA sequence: TGCGCCAGCAGCTTGGCCCAGCTTTCTGGGAATGAGCAGTTCTTC. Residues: CASSLAQLSGNEQFF.